The 17 T cell receptor beta chains presented below share a single source sample, sequenced in a study of shared clonotypes between healthy human individuals. Generated by immunoSEQ multiplex PCR, the TCRdb table keeps only in-frame clones and is missing some. The data contain around 750,000 clones, approximately 79% of them singletons. Sequenced: memory CD4+ T cells sorted from blood. Subset noted: CD45RA-negative fraction. These receptors came from a woman aged 25 to 39 in good health.

This chain joins TRBV11-2 and TRBJ2-5, with TRBD2 matching over 7 bases. The CDR3 has 15 amino acids. V shed 1 base, J shed 3 bases, and the junction held 5 bases outside the gene matches. From germline, CDR1 is SGHAT and CDR2 FQNNGV. The CDR3 is CASSLGLAMKETQYF. Here the CDR3 DNA reads TGTGCCAGCAGCTTAGGACTAGCAATGAAAGAGACCCAGTACTTC.

This chain joins TRBV9 and TRBJ2-3, with 9 bases fitting TRBD2. Germline values: CDR1 SGDLS, CDR2 YYNGEE. The length of the CDR3 is 17 residues. After removal of 0 bases from V and 3 bases from J, the junction contained 8 bases not matched to a gene. This chain's CDR3 is CASSVGAASGETDTQYF. In DNA form, the CDR3 reads TGTGCCAGCAGCGTAGGGGCGGCTAGCGGGGAGACAGATACGCAGTATTTT.

The CDR3 DNA follows: TGTGCCAGCTCCAGGGCAACTAATGAAAAACTGTTTTTT. Encoded protein: CASSRATNEKLFF. This rearrangement joins TRBV11-2 to TRBJ1-4, with D tentatively TRBD1 (5 bases). In germline, CDR1 is SGHAT, CDR2 FQNNGV. The V and J ends lost 8 bases and 0 bases respectively, with 7 bases between them. This CDR3 spans 13 amino acids.

The chain combines TRBV11-2 with TRBJ2-1; TRBD1 might be the D (5 bases). Germline V gives CDR1 SGHAT, CDR2 FQNNGV. V lost 5 bases and J 16 bases, leaving 18 bases between the germline ends. CDR3 length: 12 residues. The CDR3 loop is CASSPSGWGQFF. The CDR3, as DNA: TGTGCCAGCAGCCCCAGTGGTTGGGGCCAATTCTTC.

The table lists this clone with many counts. The chain recombines TRBV28 with TRBJ2-7; 7 bases are shared with TRBD1. The germline CDR1 and CDR2 sequences are MDHEN and SYDVKM. The CDR3 is 15 residues long. V was pared by 6 bases and J by 3 bases, with 11 bases of the junction left unmatched. The CDR3 sequence: CASSLTGTVDYEQYF. The CDR3 nucleotides are TGTGCCAGCAGCCTCACCGGGACAGTTGACTACGAGCAGTACTTC.

The chain links TRBV12-5 to TRBJ2-3, with 9 bases lining up with TRBD2. The ends lost 6 bases at V and 6 bases at J; junction bases unmatched: 10. There are 15 residues in the CDR3. Germline CDR1 LGHNT, CDR2 FRNRAP. The CDR3 loop reads CASGRGREGADTQYF. The CDR3 region has the DNA TGTGCTAGTGGCCGCGGGCGGGAGGGGGCCGATACGCAGTATTTT.

The rearrangement uses TRBV7-8 and TRBJ2-2, with D possibly TRBD1 on 5 matching bases. Germline assignment: CDR1 SGHVS and CDR2 FQNEAQ. The CDR3 runs 18 residues. V lost 3 bases, J lost 0 bases, and 17 bases lay in between. CDR3 in DNA: TGTGCCAGCAGCTTCGGGTGGATGGGGCCCGCGAACACCGGGGAGCTGTTTTTT. Translating gives CASSFGWMGPANTGELFF.

This clone has at least ten counts. The chain is built from TRBV4-1 and TRBJ1-1; no definite D call. There are 17 residues in the CDR3. The V gene lost 5 bases and the J gene lost 6 bases, with 25 bases spanning the gap. The V gene's germline CDR1 is MGHRA and CDR2 YSYEKL. Here the CDR3 reads CASSVVNLGFVDAEAFF. The CDR3 DNA reads TGCGCCAGCAGCGTCGTCAACTTAGGGTTCGTCGACGCTGAAGCTTTCTTT.

This chain uses TRBV27 with TRBJ1-5; D not resolved. The CDR3 sequence is 13 residues long. The germline CDR1 and CDR2 sequences are MNHEY and SMNVEV (reference sequence). V was trimmed by 3 bases and J by 5 bases, leaving 8 bases between them. The CDR3: CASSLAGDQPQHF. CDR3 DNA: TGTGCCAGCAGTTTGGCTGGGGATCAGCCCCAGCATTTT.

This chain links TRBV4-1 with TRBJ2-7; the D is unclear. V shed 3 bases and J shed 10 bases, with 16 bases lying between them. Germline V gene sequence: CDR1 MGHRA, CDR2 YSYEKL. The CDR3 is 13 amino acids. The CDR3 bases are TGCGCCAGCAGCCATTCGGGTCGCGTCGGTCAGTACTTC. This sequence encodes CASSHSGRVGQYF.

This rearrangement joins TRBV19 to TRBJ1-4, with 8 bases aligning to TRBD1. The length of the CDR3 is 16 residues. Trimming removed 4 bases from V and 8 bases from J; junction bases left unmatched: 12. Germline V gene lookup returns CDR1 LNHDA and CDR2 SQIVND (reference sequence). The CDR3 DNA reads as TGTGCCAGTAGTAGCCGATCAGGGGGCATAGGAGAAAAACTGTTTTTT. Encoded protein: CASSSRSGGIGEKLFF.

In its sample, this clone was seen a few times. The rearrangement joins TRBV5-5 to TRBJ2-7; D is unresolved. Trimming left V 0 bases short and J 0 bases short, with 7 bases between. CDR3 length: 14 amino acids. Germline CDR1 and CDR2: SGHKS and YYEKEE (reference sequence). The CDR3 is CASSLGRSSYEQYF. CDR3 nucleotides: TGTGCCAGCAGCTTGGGCCGGAGCTCCTACGAGCAGTACTTC.

This chain links TRBV19 with TRBJ1-1; tentative D call: TRBD1 (5 bases). Looked up from germline, CDR1 is LNHDA and CDR2 is SQIVND (reference sequence). The ends were cut back, 3 bases at V and 4 bases at J, with 9 bases in the middle. This CDR3 spans 13 amino acids. Here the CDR3 DNA reads TGTGCCAGTAGTATTTTGGGGGGCACTGAAGCTTTCTTT. Protein: CASSILGGTEAFF.

The V and J genes are TRBV6-1 and TRBJ2-7; TRBD1 aligns across 7 bases. This CDR3 has 14 amino acids. V dropped 4 bases and J dropped 9; count of bases not matched to a gene: 12. CDR1 MNHNS and CDR2 SASEGT come from the germline V gene. CDR3 nucleotide sequence: TGTGCCAGCAGTGCCGACAGGGAAATACGTAGGCAGTACTTC. It codes for CASSADREIRRQYF.

The chain combines TRBV7-3 with TRBJ1-2, with D unclear. The V end was cut by 0 bases, the J end by 7 bases, with 9 bases between. CDR3 size: 13 residues. Per germline, CDR1 SGHTA and CDR2 FQGTGA. CDR3 nucleotides: TGTGCCAGCAGCTTAACGGCGGAAAGTGGCTACACCTTC. Translating it yields CASSLTAESGYTF.

The J gene is TRBJ2-1, the V gene TRBV6-4, with TRBD1 matching 9 bases. CDR1 and CDR2 from the germline V gene are MRHNA and SNTAGT. V dropped 0 bases and J dropped 10; count of bases not matched to a gene: 7. The CDR3 runs 15 residues. CDR3 nucleotides: TGTGCCAGCAGTGACTCGGCGGGACAGGGAAGGGAGCAGTTCTTC. Translating gives CASSDSAGQGREQFF.

The chain joins TRBV5-6 to TRBJ2-6; D is unclear. Trimming removed 0 bases from V and 2 bases from J, with 9 bases in between. Per germline, CDR1 SGHDT and CDR2 YYEEEE. The CDR3 sequence is 16 residues long. CDR3 sequence (DNA): TGTGCCAGCAGCTTGGAGGTTAACGCTGGGGCCAACGTCCTGACTTTC. This gives the protein CASSLEVNAGANVLTF.